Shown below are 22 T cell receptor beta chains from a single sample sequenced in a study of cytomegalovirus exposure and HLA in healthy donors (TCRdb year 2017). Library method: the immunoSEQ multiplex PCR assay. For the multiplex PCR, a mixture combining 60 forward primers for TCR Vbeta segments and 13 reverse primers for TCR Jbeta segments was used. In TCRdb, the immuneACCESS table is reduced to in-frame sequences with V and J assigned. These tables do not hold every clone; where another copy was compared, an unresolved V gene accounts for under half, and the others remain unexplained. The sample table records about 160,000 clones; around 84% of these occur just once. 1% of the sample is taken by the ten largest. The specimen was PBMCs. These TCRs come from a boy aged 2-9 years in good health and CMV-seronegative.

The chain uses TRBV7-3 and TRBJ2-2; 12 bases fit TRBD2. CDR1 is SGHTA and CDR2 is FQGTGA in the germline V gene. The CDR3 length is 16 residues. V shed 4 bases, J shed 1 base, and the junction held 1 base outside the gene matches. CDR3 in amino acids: CASSSLAGGNTGELFF. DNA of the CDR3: TGTGCCAGCAGCTCACTAGCGGGAGGGAACACCGGGGAGCTGTTTTTT.

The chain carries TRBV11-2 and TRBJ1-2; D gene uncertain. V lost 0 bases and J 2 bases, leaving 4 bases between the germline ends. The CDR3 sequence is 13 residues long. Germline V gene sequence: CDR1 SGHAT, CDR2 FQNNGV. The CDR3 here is CASSLDSNYGYTF. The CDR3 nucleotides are TGTGCCAGCAGCTTAGATTCGAACTATGGCTACACCTTC.

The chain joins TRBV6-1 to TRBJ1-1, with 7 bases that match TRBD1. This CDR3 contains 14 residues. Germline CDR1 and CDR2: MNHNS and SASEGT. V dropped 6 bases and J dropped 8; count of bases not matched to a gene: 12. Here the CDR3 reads CASSEKANRGEAFF. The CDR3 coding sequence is TGTGCCAGCAGCGAAAAAGCTAACAGGGGCGAAGCTTTCTTT.

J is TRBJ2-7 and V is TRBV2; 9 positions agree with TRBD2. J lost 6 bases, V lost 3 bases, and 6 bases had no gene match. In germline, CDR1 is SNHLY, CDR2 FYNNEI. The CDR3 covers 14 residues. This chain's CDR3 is CASSEGGRAFEQYF. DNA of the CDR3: TGTGCCAGCAGTGAGGGCGGGAGGGCCTTCGAGCAGTACTTC.

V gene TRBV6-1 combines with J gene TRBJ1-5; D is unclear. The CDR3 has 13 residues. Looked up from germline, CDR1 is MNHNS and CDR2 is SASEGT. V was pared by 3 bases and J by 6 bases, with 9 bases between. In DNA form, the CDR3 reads TGTGCCAGCAGTGACAGATCGGGTCAGCCCCAGCATTTT. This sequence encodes CASSDRSGQPQHF.

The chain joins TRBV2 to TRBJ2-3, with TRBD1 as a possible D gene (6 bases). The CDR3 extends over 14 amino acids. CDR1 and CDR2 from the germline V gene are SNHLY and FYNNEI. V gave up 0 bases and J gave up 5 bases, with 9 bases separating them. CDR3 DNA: TGTGCCAGCAGTGAAGCGAGGGGGATAGATACGCAGTATTTT. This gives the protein CASSEARGIDTQYF.

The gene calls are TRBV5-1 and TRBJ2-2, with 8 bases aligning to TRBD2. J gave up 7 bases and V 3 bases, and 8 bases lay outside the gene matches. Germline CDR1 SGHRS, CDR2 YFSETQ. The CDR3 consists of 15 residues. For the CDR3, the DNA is TGCGCCAGCAGCTGGACGGGACTAGGGGTCGGGGAGCTGTTTTTT. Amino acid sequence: CASSWTGLGVGELFF.

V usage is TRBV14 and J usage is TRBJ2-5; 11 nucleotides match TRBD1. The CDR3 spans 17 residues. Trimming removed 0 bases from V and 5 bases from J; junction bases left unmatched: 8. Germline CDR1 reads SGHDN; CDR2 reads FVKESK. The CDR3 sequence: CASSQDRPDRGLETQYF. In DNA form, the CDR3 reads TGTGCCAGCAGCCAAGACCGGCCGGACAGGGGGCTTGAGACCCAGTACTTC.

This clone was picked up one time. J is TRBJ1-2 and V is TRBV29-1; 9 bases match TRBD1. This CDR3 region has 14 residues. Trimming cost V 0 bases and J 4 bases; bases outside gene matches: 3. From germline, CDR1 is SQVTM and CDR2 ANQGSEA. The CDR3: CSVEEGQGSYGYTF. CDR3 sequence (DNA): TGCAGCGTTGAAGAAGGACAGGGGAGCTATGGCTACACCTTC. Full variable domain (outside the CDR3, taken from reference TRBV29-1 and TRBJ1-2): SAVISQKPSRDICQRGTSLTIQCQVDSQVTMMFWYRQQPGQSLTLIATANQGSEATYESGFVIDKFPISRPNLTFSTLTVSNMSPEDSSIYLCSVEEGQGSYGYTFGSGTRLTVV.

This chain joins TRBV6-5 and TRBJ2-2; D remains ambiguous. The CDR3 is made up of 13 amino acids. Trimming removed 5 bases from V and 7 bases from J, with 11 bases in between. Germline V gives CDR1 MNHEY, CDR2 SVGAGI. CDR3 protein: CASSPDLGGELFF. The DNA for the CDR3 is TGTGCCAGCAGTCCCGACTTGGGCGGGGAGCTGTTTTTT.

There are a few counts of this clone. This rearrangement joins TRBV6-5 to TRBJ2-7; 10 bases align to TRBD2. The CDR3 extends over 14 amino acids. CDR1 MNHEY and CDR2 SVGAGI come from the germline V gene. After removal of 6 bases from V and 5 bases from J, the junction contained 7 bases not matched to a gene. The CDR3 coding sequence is TGTGCCAGCAGGCTGGGACTAGCGTCCCACGAGCAGTACTTC. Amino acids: CASRLGLASHEQYF.

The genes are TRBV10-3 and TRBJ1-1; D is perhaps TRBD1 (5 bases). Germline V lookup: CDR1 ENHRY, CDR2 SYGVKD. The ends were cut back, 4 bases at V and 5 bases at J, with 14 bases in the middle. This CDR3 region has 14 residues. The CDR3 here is CAISVGGVGTEAFF. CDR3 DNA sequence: TGTGCCATCAGTGTCGGGGGAGTAGGAACTGAAGCTTTCTTT.

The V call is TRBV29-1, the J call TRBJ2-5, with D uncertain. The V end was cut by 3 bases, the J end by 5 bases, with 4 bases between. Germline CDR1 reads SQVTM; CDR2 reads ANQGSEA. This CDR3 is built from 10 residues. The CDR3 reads CSVEEETQYF. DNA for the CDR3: TGCAGCGTTGAGGAGGAGACCCAGTACTTC. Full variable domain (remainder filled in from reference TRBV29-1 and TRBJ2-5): SAVISQKPSRDICQRGTSLTIQCQVDSQVTMMFWYRQQPGQSLTLIATANQGSEATYESGFVIDKFPISRPNLTFSTLTVSNMSPEDSSIYLCSVEEETQYFGPGTRLLVL.

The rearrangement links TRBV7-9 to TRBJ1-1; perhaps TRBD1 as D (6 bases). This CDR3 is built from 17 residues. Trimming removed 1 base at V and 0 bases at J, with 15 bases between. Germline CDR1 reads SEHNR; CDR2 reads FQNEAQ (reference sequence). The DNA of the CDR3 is TGTGCCAGCAGCTTAGGGGGCAGGGGCGAAATGAACACTGAAGCTTTCTTT. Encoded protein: CASSLGGRGEMNTEAFF.

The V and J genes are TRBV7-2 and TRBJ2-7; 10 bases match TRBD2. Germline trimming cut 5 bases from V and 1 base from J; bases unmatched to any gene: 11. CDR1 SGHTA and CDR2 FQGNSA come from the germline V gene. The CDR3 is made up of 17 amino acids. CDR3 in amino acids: CASSQWVRGLASYEQYF. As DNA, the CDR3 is TGTGCCAGCAGCCAATGGGTCCGGGGACTAGCGTCCTACGAGCAGTACTTC.

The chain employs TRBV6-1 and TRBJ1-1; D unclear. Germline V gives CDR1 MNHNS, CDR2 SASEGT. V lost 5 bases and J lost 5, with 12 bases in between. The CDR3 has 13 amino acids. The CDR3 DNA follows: TGTGCCAGCAGTTCTCTCTACGGTACTGAAGCTTTCTTT. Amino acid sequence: CASSSLYGTEAFF.

The CDR3 protein is CASSLGADARGEQFF. The CDR3 DNA reads as TGTGCCAGCAGCTTAGGGGCAGACGCACGAGGAGAGCAGTTCTTC. The chain carries TRBV13 and TRBJ2-1, with unresolved D. V dropped 0 bases and J dropped 10 bases, with 16 bases sitting between them. The CDR3 has 15 amino acids. CDR1 is PRHDT, CDR2 FYEKMQ, per germline (reference sequence). Together with reference TRBV13 and TRBJ2-1, the CDR3 gives the full variable domain: AAGVIQSPRHLIKEKRETATLKCYPIPRHDTVYWYQQGPGQDPQFLISFYEKMQSDKGSIPDRFSAQQFSDYHSELNMSSLELGDSALYFCASSLGADARGEQFFGPGTRLTVL.

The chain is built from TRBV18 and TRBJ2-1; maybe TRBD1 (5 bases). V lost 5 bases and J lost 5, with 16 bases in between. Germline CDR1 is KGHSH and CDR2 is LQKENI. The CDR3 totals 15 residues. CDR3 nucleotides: TGTGCCAGCTCATCCGACAGATTAAATAACAATGAGCAGTTCTTC. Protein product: CASSSDRLNNNEQFF.

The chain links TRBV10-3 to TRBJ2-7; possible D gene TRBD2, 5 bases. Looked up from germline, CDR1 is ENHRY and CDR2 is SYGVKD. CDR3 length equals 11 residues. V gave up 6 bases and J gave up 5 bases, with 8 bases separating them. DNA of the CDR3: TGTGCCATCAGGAGGGAAGACGAGCAGTACTTC. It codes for CAIRREDEQYF.

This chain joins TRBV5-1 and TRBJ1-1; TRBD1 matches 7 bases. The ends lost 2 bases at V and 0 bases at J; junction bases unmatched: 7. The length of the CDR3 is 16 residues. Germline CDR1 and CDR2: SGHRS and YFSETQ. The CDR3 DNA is TGCGCCAGCAGCTTAGGCAGGGGGGCGATGAACACTGAAGCTTTCTTT. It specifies CASSLGRGAMNTEAFF.

The CDR3 DNA follows: TGCGCCAGCAGCCAAAATGATCTAGCGGGGAACACCGGGGAGCTGTTTTTT. Protein sequence: CASSQNDLAGNTGELFF. The rearrangement uses TRBV4-1 and TRBJ2-2; TRBD2 matches 8 bases. Per germline, CDR1 MGHRA and CDR2 YSYEKL. The CDR3 is 17 amino acids. Losses at the gene ends were 2 bases for V and 1 base for J; bases not matched to a gene: 6.

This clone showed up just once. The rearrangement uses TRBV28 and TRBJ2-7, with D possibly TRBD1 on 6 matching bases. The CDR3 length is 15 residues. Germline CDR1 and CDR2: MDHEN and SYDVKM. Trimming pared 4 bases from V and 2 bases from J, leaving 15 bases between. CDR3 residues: CASSSPGHKPYEQYF. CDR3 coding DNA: TGTGCCAGCAGTTCCCCGGGACACAAGCCCTACGAGCAGTACTTC.